The 5 T cell receptor beta chains below come from one sample, sequenced in a study of shared T cell receptors in the human thymus. Profiling relied on immunoSEQ multiplex PCR, and the TCRdb table lists in-frame clones only, not all of them. The top ten clones hold approximately 0.011% of a sample with roughly 700,000 clones, approximately 87% of them seen once. These records were also assigned to another study, of human thymus T cells.

Sequencing used thymocytes. These receptors came from a boy under three years old with a congenital heart defect.

The V and J genes are TRBV2 and TRBJ2-3, with D possibly being TRBD1 (6 bases). Per germline, CDR1 SNHLY and CDR2 FYNNEI. The germline V and J ends were trimmed by 7 bases and 0 bases, with 11 bases remaining between them. The CDR3 has 14 amino acids. For the CDR3, the DNA is TGTGCCAGCAACAGGGAATCTAGCACAGATACGCAGTATTTT. Translation: CASNRESSTDTQYF.

The rearrangement joins TRBV29-1 to TRBJ2-1, with D perhaps TRBD2 (6 bases). The germline CDR1 and CDR2 sequences are SQVTM and ANQGSEA. Trimming left V 2 bases short and J 2 bases short, with 19 bases between. The CDR3 runs to 17 residues. In DNA form, the CDR3 reads TGCAGCGTTGAATACAATACGGGGGTGGCTACCTACAATGAGCAGTTCTTC. It is translated as CSVEYNTGVATYNEQFF.

The table lists this clone with a count of one. The chain recombines TRBV7-6 with TRBJ2-3; weak D call: TRBD2 (5 bases). The CDR3 spans 18 residues. V was shortened by 3 bases and J by 3 bases, with 22 bases between the two germline ends. The germline V gene has CDR1 SGHVS and CDR2 FNYEAQ. The CDR3 here is CASSFLPHRAAYTDTQYF. CDR3 DNA sequence: TGTGCCAGCAGCTTTTTGCCCCATCGAGCGGCTTATACAGATACGCAGTATTTT. Full variable domain (missing parts from reference TRBV7-6 and TRBJ2-3): GAGVSQSPRYKVTKRGQDVALRCDPISGHVSLYWYRQALGQGPEFLTYFNYEAQQDKSGLPNDRFSAERPEGSISTLTIQRTEQRDSAMYRCASSFLPHRAAYTDTQYFGPGTRLTVL.

This rearrangement joins TRBV2 to TRBJ1-3; D perhaps matches TRBD1 (5 bases). The CDR3 has 15 amino acids. The germline CDR1 and CDR2 sequences are SNHLY and FYNNEI. Deletions cut 7 bases from V and 0 bases from J, with 13 bases between. CDR3 residues: CASTTRANSGNTIYF. CDR3 DNA: TGTGCCAGCACAACCAGGGCCAACTCTGGAAACACCATATATTTT.

The chain links TRBV9 to TRBJ2-7; D unclear. V lost 1 base and J lost 0, with 14 bases in between. This CDR3 has 16 amino acids. Germline CDR1 is SGDLS and CDR2 is YYNGEE. Here the CDR3 reads CASSVSSTLLSYEQYF. The CDR3 region has the DNA TGTGCCAGCAGCGTATCAAGCACCCTCCTCTCCTACGAGCAGTACTTC.